This T cell receptor beta chain was obtained from a study of shared clonotypes between healthy human individuals. Replicate PCRs from sorted subsets contained roughly 200 ng DNA, which is some 30,000 T cell genomes. Produced via immunoSEQ multiplex PCR; TCRdb's table is partial and in-frame only. The data hold 850,000 to 1,200,000 clones, with 60% to 80% observed a single time. The germline V and J ends were trimmed by 5 bases and 1 base, with 12 bases remaining between them. CDR1 is SGHTA and CDR2 is FQGTGA in the germline V gene. This CDR3 is 14 amino acids long. The chain employs TRBV7-3 and TRBJ2-7; D gene ambiguous. The TCR sequence derives from a man younger than 30 in good health. Material for sequencing was memory CD4+ T cells sorted from blood. This sample's subset: CD45RA-negative fraction. CDR3 protein: CASSPSADSYEQYF. The CDR3 DNA is TGTGCCAGCAGCCCAAGCGCAGATTCCTACGAGCAGTACTTC.